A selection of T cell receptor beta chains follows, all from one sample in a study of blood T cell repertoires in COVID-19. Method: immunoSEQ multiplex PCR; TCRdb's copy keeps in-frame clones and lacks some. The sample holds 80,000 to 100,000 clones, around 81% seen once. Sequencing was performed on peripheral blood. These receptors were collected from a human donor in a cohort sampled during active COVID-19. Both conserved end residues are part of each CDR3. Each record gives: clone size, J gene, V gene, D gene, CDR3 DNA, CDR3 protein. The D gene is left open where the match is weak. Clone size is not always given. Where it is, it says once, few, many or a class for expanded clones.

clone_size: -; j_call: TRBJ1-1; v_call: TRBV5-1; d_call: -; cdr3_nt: TGCGCCAGCAGCTTGGAGGAACAGATGAACACTGAAGCTTTCTTT; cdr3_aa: CASSLEEQMNTEAFF
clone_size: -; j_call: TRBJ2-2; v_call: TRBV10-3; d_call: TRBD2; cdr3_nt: TGTGCCATCATCGGGGCGGGGGGCCCCATGACCGGGGAGCTGTTTTTT; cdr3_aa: CAIIGAGGPMTGELFF
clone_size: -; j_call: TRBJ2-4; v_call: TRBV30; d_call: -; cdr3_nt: TGTGCCTGGAGCCCAGGGTTGGGGGGAGGAGACATTCAGTACTTC; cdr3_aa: CAWSPGLGGGDIQYF
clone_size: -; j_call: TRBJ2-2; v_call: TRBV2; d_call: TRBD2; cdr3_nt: TGTGCCAGCAGTGACCCCCTCAGCGGCCCTAGCGGGGGGGCCGCCGGGGAGCTGTTTTTT; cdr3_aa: CASSDPLSGPSGGAAGELFF
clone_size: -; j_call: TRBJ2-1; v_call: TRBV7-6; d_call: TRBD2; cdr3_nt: TGTGCCAGCAGCTTAGTGGCGGGGGAGTACAATGAGCAGTTCTTC; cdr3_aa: CASSLVAGEYNEQFF
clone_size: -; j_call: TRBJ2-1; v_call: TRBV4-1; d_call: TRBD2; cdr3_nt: TGCGCCAGCAGCCAAGATCGGCAAGCGGGGGGGTACAATGAGCAGTTCTTC; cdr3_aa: CASSQDRQAGGYNEQFF
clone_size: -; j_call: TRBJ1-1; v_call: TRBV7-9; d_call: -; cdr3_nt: TGTGCCAGCAGCCCCAGGACAGAGATGAACACTGAAGCTTTCTTT; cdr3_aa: CASSPRTEMNTEAFF
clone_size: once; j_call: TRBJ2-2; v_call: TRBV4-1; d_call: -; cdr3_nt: TGCGCCAGCAGTTACTCCGGGGAGCTGTTTTTT; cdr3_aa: CASSYSGELFF
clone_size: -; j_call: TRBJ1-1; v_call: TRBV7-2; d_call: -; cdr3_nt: TGTGCCAGCAGCTTTTCCATTAGCTTTGGGGGGGACACTGAAGCTTTCTTT; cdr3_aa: CASSFSISFGGDTEAFF
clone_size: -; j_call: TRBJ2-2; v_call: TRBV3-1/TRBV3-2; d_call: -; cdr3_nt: TGTGCCAGCAGCCAAGAATTTACGGGGTGGGGCACCGGGGAGCTGTTTTTT; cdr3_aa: CASSQEFTGWGTGELFF
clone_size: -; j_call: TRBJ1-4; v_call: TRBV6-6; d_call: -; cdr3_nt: TGTGCCAGCAGTTACGGCGGGGGGGGTGAAAAACTGTTTTTT; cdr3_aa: CASSYGGGGEKLFF
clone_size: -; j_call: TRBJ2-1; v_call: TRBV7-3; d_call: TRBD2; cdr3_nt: TGTGCCAGCAGCTTATCTAGCGGAACCTACAATGAGCAGTTCTTC; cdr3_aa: CASSLSSGTYNEQFF
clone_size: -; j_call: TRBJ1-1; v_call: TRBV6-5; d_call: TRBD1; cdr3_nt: TGTGCCAGCAGTTACCTGGGACAGGAGTCGGATGAAGCTTTCTTT; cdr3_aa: CASSYLGQESDEAFF
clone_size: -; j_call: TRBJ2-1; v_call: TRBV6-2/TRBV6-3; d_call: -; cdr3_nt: TGTGCCAGCAGTTTCCAACAGGGTTACAATGAGCAGTTCTTC; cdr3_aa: CASSFQQGYNEQFF
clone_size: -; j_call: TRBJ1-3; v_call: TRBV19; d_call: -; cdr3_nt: TGTGCCAGTTCTCTCGGAAACACCATATATTTT; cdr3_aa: CASSLGNTIYF
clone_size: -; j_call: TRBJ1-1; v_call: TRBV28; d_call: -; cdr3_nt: TGTGCCAGCAGTTTCAGTGCCACCCCTGCAATGAACACTGAAGCTTTCTTT; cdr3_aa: CASSFSATPAMNTEAFF